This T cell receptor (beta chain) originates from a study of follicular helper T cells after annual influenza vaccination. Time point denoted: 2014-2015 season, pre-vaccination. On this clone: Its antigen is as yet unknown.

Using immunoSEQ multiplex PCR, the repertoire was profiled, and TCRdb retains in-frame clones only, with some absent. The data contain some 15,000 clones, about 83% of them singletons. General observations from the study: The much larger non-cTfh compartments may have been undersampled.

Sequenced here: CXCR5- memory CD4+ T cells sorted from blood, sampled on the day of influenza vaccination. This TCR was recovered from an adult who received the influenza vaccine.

The CDR3 sequence: CASSTSGQGGNQPQHF. CDR3 bases: TGTGCCAGTAGTACGTCTGGACAGGGCGGCAATCAGCCCCAGCATTTT. This chain links TRBV19 with TRBJ1-5, with 8 nucleotides matching TRBD1. The V segment lost 4 bases and the J segment 2 bases; nucleotides outside the gene matches: 7. This CDR3 spans 16 amino acids. Germline CDR1 and CDR2: LNHDA and SQIVND (reference sequence). Combining the CDR3 with reference TRBV19 and TRBJ1-5 gives the whole variable domain DGGITQSPKYLFRKEGQNVTLSCEQNLNHDAMYWYRQDPGQGLRLIYYSQIVNDFQKGDIAEGYSVSREKKESFPLTVTSAQKNPTAFYLCASSTSGQGGNQPQHFGDGTRLSIL.